These 26 T cell receptor beta chains originate from one sample sequenced in a study of cytomegalovirus exposure and HLA in healthy donors. In the PCR, 60 Vbeta and 13 Jbeta primers were used. Measured with immunoSEQ multiplex PCR; TCRdb has only the in-frame clones, and not every one. The sample holds about 87,000 clones, roughly 72% seen once. The source material was PBMCs. Receptors originate from a man under 40 in good health and CMV-seropositive.

The chain has TRBV6-5 and TRBJ2-5; TRBD1 agrees at 11 bases. The better agreement between TRBJ2-7 and the DNA end casts doubt on the J call. The CDR3 is 15 amino acids. From germline, CDR1 is MNHEY and CDR2 SVGAGI. The CDR3 sequence is CASGPRTGGNYEQYF. The CDR3 DNA is TGTGCCAGCGGCCCCCGGACAGGGGGCAACTACGAGCAGTACTTC.

The chain recombines TRBV28 with TRBJ2-5; perhaps TRBD1 as D (6 bases). The CDR3 length is 13 residues. CDR1 and CDR2 from the germline V gene are MDHEN and SYDVKM. The ends were cut back, 5 bases at V and 4 bases at J, with 11 bases in the middle. For the CDR3, the DNA is TGTGCCAGCAGTCCAGGGGCTCCAGAGACCCAGTACTTC. It encodes CASSPGAPETQYF.

This clone was recorded at least ten times. V and J are TRBV6-4 and TRBJ2-6; 11 positions match TRBD1. The CDR3 has 17 residues. The germline V gene encodes CDR1 MRHNA and CDR2 SNTAGT. J gave up 0 bases and V 3 bases, and 1 base lay outside the gene matches. In nucleotides, the CDR3 is TGTGCCAGCAGTGAGGGGACAGGGGGCTCTGGGGCCAACGTCCTGACTTTC. Translating it yields CASSEGTGGSGANVLTF.

This rearrangement joins TRBV2 to TRBJ1-5, with D tentatively TRBD1 (5 bases). Germline assignment: CDR1 SNHLY and CDR2 FYNNEI. This CDR3 has 17 residues. Trimming stripped 3 bases from V and 4 bases from J, with 19 bases between. The CDR3 is CASSEKLRDSRNQPQHF. DNA for the CDR3: TGTGCCAGCAGTGAGAAACTTCGGGACTCAAGGAATCAGCCCCAGCATTTT.

V usage is TRBV9 and J usage is TRBJ1-2, with 8 positions matching TRBD1. The CDR3 length is 14 residues. The V and J ends lost 4 bases and 3 bases, in that order; junction bases with no gene match: 5. Germline V gene sequence: CDR1 SGDLS, CDR2 YYNGEE. The chain's CDR3 is CASSLTTGDYGYTF. The CDR3 region has the DNA TGTGCCAGCAGCCTCACGACAGGGGACTATGGCTACACCTTC.

The CDR3 sequence: CASSSATGGNYGYTF. The CDR3 region has the DNA TGTGCCAGCAGTTCCGCGACAGGGGGCAACTATGGCTACACCTTC. The V gene is TRBV28, the J gene TRBJ1-2, with TRBD1 matching 10 bases. Germline lookup yields CDR1 MDHEN and CDR2 SYDVKM. There are 15 residues in the CDR3. The ends lost 4 bases at V and 2 bases at J; junction bases unmatched: 4.

This rearrangement joins TRBV27 to TRBJ2-7, with TRBD1 matching 11 bases. Germline assignment: CDR1 MNHEY and CDR2 SMNVEV (reference sequence). V was clipped by 4 bases and J by 7 bases; unmatched bases: 6. CDR3 length: 14 residues. The CDR3 DNA follows: TGTGCCAGCAGTTGGGACAGGGGGAGTGGGGAGCAGTACTTC. It specifies CASSWDRGSGEQYF.

This rearrangement joins TRBV27 to TRBJ1-1; maybe TRBD1 (6 bases). Trimming took off 6 bases at V and 3 bases at J, with 11 bases between the two ends. The CDR3 runs 13 residues. CDR1 is MNHEY, CDR2 SMNVEV, per germline (reference sequence). DNA of the CDR3: TGTGCCAGCAGCCCCTCAGGGGACACTGAAGCTTTCTTT. It is translated as CASSPSGDTEAFF.

The gene calls are TRBV4-3 and TRBJ2-6; D possibly corresponds to TRBD1 (6 bases). This CDR3 is 18 amino acids long. Trimming removed 0 bases at V and 2 bases at J, with 14 bases between. The germline CDR1 and CDR2 sequences are LGHNA and YSLEER. CDR3 region: CASSQDEQGTTGANVLTF. The CDR3 coding sequence is TGCGCCAGCAGCCAAGATGAGCAGGGGACGACTGGGGCCAACGTCCTGACTTTC.

In regard to this clone: At one end, the junction sequence differs from germline, possibly due to a read error. CDR3 nucleotide sequence: TGTGCTAGCAGCTTAGCTAACATGAACACTGAAGCTTTCTTT. Translating it yields CASSLANMNTEAFF. The gene calls are TRBV7-7 and TRBJ1-1; D is undetermined. Looked up from germline, CDR1 is SSHAT and CDR2 is FNYEAQ (reference sequence). This CDR3 is built from 14 residues.

J is TRBJ2-3 and V is TRBV18, with 9 bases that match TRBD2. Trimming at V came to 6 bases and at J to 5 bases, leaving 15 bases not matched to a gene. The length of the CDR3 is 17 residues. Germline V lookup: CDR1 KGHSH, CDR2 LQKENI. This chain's CDR3 is CASSGSSAGGPRDTQYF. The CDR3 DNA sequence: TGTGCCAGCTCCGGATCTAGCGCGGGAGGGCCGCGAGATACGCAGTATTTT.

Comments on this clone: Sequence at one end of the junction differs from germline and may be a read error. The chain recombines TRBV2 with TRBJ2-1, with 8 bases that match TRBD1. There are 14 residues in the CDR3. From germline, CDR1 is SNHLY and CDR2 FYNNEI. This chain's CDR3 is CAGRTGSSYNEQFF. The CDR3, as DNA: TGTGCCGGCAGGACAGGGAGCTCCTACAATGAGCAGTTCTTC.

DNA of the CDR3: TGCGCCAGCAGCCAAGCACGCGGGAGTACGGAGGGGCGGTACGAGCAGTACTTC. Residues: CASSQARGSTEGRYEQYF. The chain has TRBV4-1 and TRBJ2-7; 7 positions agree with TRBD2. CDR3 length equals 18 residues. The germline V gene has CDR1 MGHRA and CDR2 YSYEKL. The junction had 16 bases not matched to a gene; V was cut back by 1 base and J by 4 bases.

J is TRBJ1-6 and V is TRBV19; D perhaps matches TRBD1 (5 bases). The CDR3 length is 13 residues. Germline V gene sequence: CDR1 LNHDA, CDR2 SQIVND (reference sequence). V shed 6 bases and J shed 10 bases, with 13 bases lying between them. This chain's CDR3 is CASRDTFGSPLHF. As DNA, the CDR3 is TGTGCCAGTAGGGACACCTTCGGGTCACCCCTCCACTTT.

The CDR3 region has the DNA TGTGCCAGCAGTCACAGGGGCAACCATTCACCCCTCCACTTT. As protein: CASSHRGNHSPLHF. The chain has TRBV27 and TRBJ1-6, with 7 bases aligning to TRBD1. With 5 bases clipped from V and 8 bases from J, the junction kept 6 bases outside the gene matches. The CDR3 contains 14 residues. Germline values: CDR1 MNHEY, CDR2 SMNVEV (reference sequence).

CDR3 nucleotide sequence: TGTGCCATCAGTGAGTCGGGTGAAGGGGGCACTGAAGCTTTCTTT. Translated, it gives CAISESGEGGTEAFF. The V gene is TRBV10-3, the J gene TRBJ1-1; D possibly corresponds to TRBD1 (6 bases). V lost 0 bases, J lost 4 bases, and 12 bases lay in between. The germline V gene has CDR1 ENHRY and CDR2 SYGVKD. The CDR3 spans 15 residues.

This sequence joins TRBV27 and TRBJ1-2; 7 nucleotides align to TRBD1. Trimming at V came to 5 bases and at J to 1 base, leaving 4 bases not matched to a gene. The CDR3 runs to 14 residues. Germline V gives CDR1 MNHEY, CDR2 SMNVEV (reference sequence). Here the CDR3 reads CASSPGQSNYGYTF. CDR3 sequence (DNA): TGTGCCAGCAGTCCGGGACAGAGTAACTATGGCTACACCTTC.

The chain carries TRBV7-9 and TRBJ2-5; 12 bases map to TRBD2. Trimming removed 5 bases from V and 5 bases from J; junction bases left unmatched: 6. Germline CDR1 is SEHNR and CDR2 is FQNEAQ (reference sequence). This CDR3 is built from 15 residues. The CDR3, as DNA: TGTGCCAGCAGCCCGACTAGCGGGGGCGCCGAGACCCAGTACTTC. Encoded protein: CASSPTSGGAETQYF.

In this sample, this clone turned up once. The CDR3 region is CAISESMGQVIRNTEAFF. CDR3 in DNA: TGTGCCATCAGTGAGTCGATGGGACAGGTGATCAGGAACACTGAAGCTTTCTTT. This rearrangement joins TRBV10-3 to TRBJ1-1; 8 nucleotides line up with TRBD1. V trimming: 0 bases; J trimming: 1 base; junction bases outside the gene matches: 10. The CDR3 runs to 18 residues. Germline values: CDR1 ENHRY, CDR2 SYGVKD.

The J gene is TRBJ1-6, the V gene TRBV27, with 8 nucleotides matching TRBD1. CDR3 length: 13 residues. Germline loops: CDR1 MNHEY, CDR2 SMNVEV (reference sequence). The trim removed 6 bases at V and 11 bases at J, leaving 6 bases unmatched. CDR3 residues: CASSWDRRTPLHF. The CDR3 DNA is TGTGCCAGCAGCTGGGACAGGAGAACACCCCTCCACTTT.

The J gene is TRBJ2-3, the V gene TRBV4-1; 8 nucleotides line up with TRBD1. The CDR3 totals 16 residues. J lost 4 bases, V lost 3 bases, and 9 bases had no gene match. The germline V gene encodes CDR1 MGHRA and CDR2 YSYEKL. The CDR3 sequence is CASSHRTGNAPDTQYF. As DNA, the CDR3 is TGCGCCAGCAGCCACCGGACAGGGAATGCACCAGATACGCAGTATTTT.

This chain links TRBV2 with TRBJ1-6; D gene ambiguous. Trimming shortened V by 1 base and J by 2 bases, and 9 bases separated the two germline ends. The CDR3 covers 16 residues. Germline CDR1 and CDR2: SNHLY and FYNNEI. CDR3: CASSEELITYNSPLHF. The CDR3 DNA reads TGTGCCAGCAGTGAAGAACTCATTACCTATAATTCACCCCTCCACTTT.

The CDR3 DNA reads TGTGCCAGCAGTTACTCTCTGGCGGGGGGAACAGATACGCAGTATTTT. It yields the protein CASSYSLAGGTDTQYF. The rearrangement links TRBV6-5 to TRBJ2-3; 8 positions agree with TRBD2. The CDR3 has 16 residues. Trimming cost V 0 bases and J 3 bases; bases outside gene matches: 5. Germline values: CDR1 MNHEY, CDR2 SVGAGI.

The genes are TRBV7-9 and TRBJ2-2, with D uncertain. The germline V and J ends were trimmed by 11 bases and 7 bases, with 8 bases remaining between them. Per the germline V gene, CDR1 is SEHNR and CDR2 is FQNEAQ (reference sequence). This CDR3 has 10 residues. The CDR3 DNA is TGTGCCCAAACGGGCGGGGAGCTGTTTTTT. Its protein product is CAQTGGELFF.

This clone was detected only a few times. V is TRBV30 and J is TRBJ1-1; no reliable D call. This CDR3 spans 16 amino acids. V was cut by 3 bases and J by 3 bases, with 20 bases left in between. The V gene's germline CDR1 is GTSNPN and CDR2 SVGIG (reference sequence). The CDR3 DNA reads TGTGCCTGGAGGGGTGAACCTAACAGTCGATACACTGAAGCTTTCTTT. Its translation: CAWRGEPNSRYTEAFF. The full variable domain, rest sourced from reference TRBV30 and TRBJ1-1, is SQTIHQWPATLVQPVGSPLSLECTVEGTSNPNLYWYRQAAGRGLQLLFYSVGIGQISSEVPQNLSASRPQDRQFILSSKKLLLSDSGFYLCAWRGEPNSRYTEAFFGQGTRLTVV.

The J gene is TRBJ2-7, the V gene TRBV6-5, with a tentative D call TRBD2 (5 bases). Germline V gene data show CDR1 as MNHEY and CDR2 as SVGAGI. The germline V and J ends were trimmed by 0 bases and 3 bases, with 9 bases remaining between them. The CDR3 has 14 residues. CDR3 sequence reads: CASSYSNEGYEQYF. The CDR3 region has the DNA TGTGCCAGCAGTTACTCGAATGAGGGCTACGAGCAGTACTTC.